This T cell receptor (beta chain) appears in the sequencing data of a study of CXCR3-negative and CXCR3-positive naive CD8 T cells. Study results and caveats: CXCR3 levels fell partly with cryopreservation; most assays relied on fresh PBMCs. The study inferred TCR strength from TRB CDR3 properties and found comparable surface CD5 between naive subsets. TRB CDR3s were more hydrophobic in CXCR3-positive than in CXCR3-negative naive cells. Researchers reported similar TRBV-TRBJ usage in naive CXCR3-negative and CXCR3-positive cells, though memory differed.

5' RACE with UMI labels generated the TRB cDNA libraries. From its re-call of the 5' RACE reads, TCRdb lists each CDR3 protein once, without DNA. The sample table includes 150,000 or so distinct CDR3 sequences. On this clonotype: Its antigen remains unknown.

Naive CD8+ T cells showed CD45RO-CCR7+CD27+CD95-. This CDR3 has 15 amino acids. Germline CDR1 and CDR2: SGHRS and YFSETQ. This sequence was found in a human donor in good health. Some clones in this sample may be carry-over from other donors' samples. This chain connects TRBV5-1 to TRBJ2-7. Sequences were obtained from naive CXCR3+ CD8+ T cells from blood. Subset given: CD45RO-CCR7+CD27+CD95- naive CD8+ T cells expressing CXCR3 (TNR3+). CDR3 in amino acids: CASSFNTVLDSEQYF.